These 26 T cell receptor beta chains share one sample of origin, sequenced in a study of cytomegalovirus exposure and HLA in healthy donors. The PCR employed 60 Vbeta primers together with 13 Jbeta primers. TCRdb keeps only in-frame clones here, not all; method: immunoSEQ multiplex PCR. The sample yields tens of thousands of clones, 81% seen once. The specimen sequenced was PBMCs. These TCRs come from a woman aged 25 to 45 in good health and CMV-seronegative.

CDR3 protein: CASSILGQLWLELETQYF. The CDR3 region has the DNA TGTGCCAGTAGTATCCTGGGACAGCTCTGGCTGGAATTAGAGACCCAGTACTTC. The V and J genes are TRBV19 and TRBJ2-5, with 7 positions matching TRBD1. This CDR3 comprises 18 residues. Germline CDR1 reads LNHDA; CDR2 reads SQIVND (reference sequence). J gave up 4 bases and V 3 bases, and 17 bases lay outside the gene matches.

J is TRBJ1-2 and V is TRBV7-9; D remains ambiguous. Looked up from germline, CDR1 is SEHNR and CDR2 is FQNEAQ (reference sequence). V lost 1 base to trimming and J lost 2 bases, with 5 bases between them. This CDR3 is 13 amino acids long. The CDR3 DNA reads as TGTGCCAGCAGCTTAGAACAGAACTATGGCTACACCTTC. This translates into CASSLEQNYGYTF.

CDR3 loop: CASSQEWQIYEQYF. The DNA for the CDR3 is TGTGCCAGCAGCCAAGAGTGGCAAATCTACGAGCAGTACTTC. V gene TRBV4-2 combines with J gene TRBJ2-7; D remains ambiguous. V was trimmed by 0 bases and J by 3 bases, leaving 9 bases between them. The CDR3 loop spans 14 amino acids. Germline CDR1 and CDR2: LGHNA and YNFKEQ.

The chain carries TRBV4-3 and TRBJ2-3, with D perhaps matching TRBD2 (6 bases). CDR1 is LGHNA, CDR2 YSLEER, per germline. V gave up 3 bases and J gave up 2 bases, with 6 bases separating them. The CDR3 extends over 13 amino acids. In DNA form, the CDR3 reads TGCGCCAGCAGCCAGGGACTCACAGATACGCAGTATTTT. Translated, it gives CASSQGLTDTQYF.

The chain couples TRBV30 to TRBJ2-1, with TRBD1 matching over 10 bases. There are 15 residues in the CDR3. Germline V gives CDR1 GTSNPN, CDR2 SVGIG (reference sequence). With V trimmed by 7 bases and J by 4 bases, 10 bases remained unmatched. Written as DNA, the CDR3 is TGTGCCTTGGCGGCCTGGGACAGGGGTTACAATGAGCAGTTCTTC. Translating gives CALAAWDRGYNEQFF.

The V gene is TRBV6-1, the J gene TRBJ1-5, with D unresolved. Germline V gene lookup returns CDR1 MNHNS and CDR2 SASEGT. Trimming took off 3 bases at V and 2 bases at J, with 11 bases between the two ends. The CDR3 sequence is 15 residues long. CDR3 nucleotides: TGTGCCAGCAGTGATCGGGGTACCCGCAATCAGCCCCAGCATTTT. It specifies CASSDRGTRNQPQHF.

The CDR3 nucleotides are TGTGCCAGCAGTTTACTGTTAGCTAGTAGCTCCTACAATGAGCAGTTCTTC. This codes for CASSLLLASSSYNEQFF. The chain has TRBV27 and TRBJ2-1; D ambiguous. This CDR3 is built from 17 residues. Trimming removed 2 bases from V and 0 bases from J, with 14 bases in between. The germline gives CDR1 MNHEY, CDR2 SMNVEV (reference sequence).

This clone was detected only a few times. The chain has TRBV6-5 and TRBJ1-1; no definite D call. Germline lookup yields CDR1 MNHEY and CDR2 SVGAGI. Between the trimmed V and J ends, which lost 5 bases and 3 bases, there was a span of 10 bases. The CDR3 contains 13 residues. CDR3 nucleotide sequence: TGTGCCAGCAGTAGAAGCGGGTACACTGAAGCTTTCTTT. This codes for CASSRSGYTEAFF.

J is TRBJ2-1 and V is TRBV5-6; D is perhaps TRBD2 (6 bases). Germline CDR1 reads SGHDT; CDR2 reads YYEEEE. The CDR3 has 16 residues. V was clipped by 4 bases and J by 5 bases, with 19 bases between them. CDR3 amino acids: CASSLGWGSGNNEQFF. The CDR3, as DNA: TGTGCCAGCAGCCTGGGGTGGGGTAGCGGCAACAATGAGCAGTTCTTC.

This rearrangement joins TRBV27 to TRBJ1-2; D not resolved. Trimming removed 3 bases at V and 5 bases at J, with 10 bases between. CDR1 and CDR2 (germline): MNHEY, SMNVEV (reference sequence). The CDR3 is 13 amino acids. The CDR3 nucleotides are TGTGCCAGCAGTTTCCGGGAGAATTATGGCTACACCTTC. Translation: CASSFRENYGYTF.

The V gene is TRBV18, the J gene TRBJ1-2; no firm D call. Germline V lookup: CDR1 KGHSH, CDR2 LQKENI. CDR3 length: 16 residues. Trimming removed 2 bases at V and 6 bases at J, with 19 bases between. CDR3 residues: CASSPSRSFQPDGYTF. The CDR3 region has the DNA TGTGCCAGCTCACCATCGAGGAGTTTCCAGCCAGATGGCTACACCTTC.

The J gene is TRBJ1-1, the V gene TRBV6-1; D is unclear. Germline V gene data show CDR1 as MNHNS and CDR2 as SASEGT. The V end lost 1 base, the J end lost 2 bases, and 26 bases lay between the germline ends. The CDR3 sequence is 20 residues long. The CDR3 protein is CASSEDPVILRFGENTEAFF. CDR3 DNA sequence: TGTGCCAGCAGTGAAGACCCCGTGATTTTGCGCTTTGGTGAAAACACTGAAGCTTTCTTT.

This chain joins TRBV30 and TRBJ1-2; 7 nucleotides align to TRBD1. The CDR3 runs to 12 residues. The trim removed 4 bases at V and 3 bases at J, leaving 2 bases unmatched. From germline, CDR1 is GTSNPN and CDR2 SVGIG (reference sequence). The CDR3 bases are TGTGCCTGGAATGACAGGGACTATGGCTACACCTTC. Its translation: CAWNDRDYGYTF. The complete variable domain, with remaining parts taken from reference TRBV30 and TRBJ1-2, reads SQTIHQWPATLVQPVGSPLSLECTVEGTSNPNLYWYRQAAGRGLQLLFYSVGIGQISSEVPQNLSASRPQDRQFILSSKKLLLSDSGFYLCAWNDRDYGYTFGSGTRLTVV.

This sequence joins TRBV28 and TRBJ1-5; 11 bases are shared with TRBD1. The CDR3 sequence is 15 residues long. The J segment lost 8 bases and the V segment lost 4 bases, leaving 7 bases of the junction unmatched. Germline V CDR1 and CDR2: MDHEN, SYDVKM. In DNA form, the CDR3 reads TGTGCCAGCAGTTCGCCCGGGACAGGGGGAAAGCCCCAGCATTTT. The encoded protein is CASSSPGTGGKPQHF.

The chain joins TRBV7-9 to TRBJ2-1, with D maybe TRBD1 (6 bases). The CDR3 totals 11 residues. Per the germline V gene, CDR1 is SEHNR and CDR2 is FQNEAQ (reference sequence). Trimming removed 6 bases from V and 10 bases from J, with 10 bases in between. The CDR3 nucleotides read TGTGCCAGCAGGGGAACAGGGGAGCAGTTCTTC. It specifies CASRGTGEQFF.

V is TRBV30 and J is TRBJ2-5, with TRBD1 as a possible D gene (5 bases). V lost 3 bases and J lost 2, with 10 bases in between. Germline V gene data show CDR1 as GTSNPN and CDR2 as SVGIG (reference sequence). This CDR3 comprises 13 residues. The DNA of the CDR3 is TGTGCCTGGAGCCCCCAGGGTCAAGAGACCCAGTACTTC. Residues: CAWSPQGQETQYF.

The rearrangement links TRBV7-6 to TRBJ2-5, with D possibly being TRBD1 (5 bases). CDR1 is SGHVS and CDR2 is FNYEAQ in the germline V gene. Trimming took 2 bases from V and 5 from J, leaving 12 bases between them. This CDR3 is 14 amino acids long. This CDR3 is CASSLLGLGETQYF. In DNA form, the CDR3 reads TGTGCCAGCAGCTTATTGGGGCTCGGGGAGACCCAGTACTTC.

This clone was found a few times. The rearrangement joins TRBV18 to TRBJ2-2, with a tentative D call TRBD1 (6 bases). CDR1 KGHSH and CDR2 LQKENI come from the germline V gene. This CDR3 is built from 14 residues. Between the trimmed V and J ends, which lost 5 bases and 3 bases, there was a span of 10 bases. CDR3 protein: CASSSQGYTGELFF. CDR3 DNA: TGTGCCAGCTCATCCCAGGGGTACACCGGGGAGCTGTTTTTT.

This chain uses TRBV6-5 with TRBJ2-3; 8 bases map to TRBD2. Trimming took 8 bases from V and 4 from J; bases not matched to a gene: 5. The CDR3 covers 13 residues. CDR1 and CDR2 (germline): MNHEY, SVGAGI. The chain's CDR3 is CASGTSGADTQYF. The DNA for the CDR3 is TGTGCCAGCGGAACTAGCGGTGCAGATACGCAGTATTTT.

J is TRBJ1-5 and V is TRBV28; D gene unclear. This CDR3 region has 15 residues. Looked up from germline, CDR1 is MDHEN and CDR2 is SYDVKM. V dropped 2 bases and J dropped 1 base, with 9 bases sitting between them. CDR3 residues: CASSLAVWSNQPQHF. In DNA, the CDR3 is TGTGCCAGCAGTTTAGCGGTCTGGAGCAATCAGCCCCAGCATTTT.

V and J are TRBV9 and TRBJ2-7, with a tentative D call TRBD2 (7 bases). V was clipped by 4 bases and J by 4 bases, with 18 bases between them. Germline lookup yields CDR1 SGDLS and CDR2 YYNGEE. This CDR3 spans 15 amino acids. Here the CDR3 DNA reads TGTGCCAGCAGCCCGGGAGGCTCGGGGGCTTACGAGCAGTACTTC. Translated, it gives CASSPGGSGAYEQYF.

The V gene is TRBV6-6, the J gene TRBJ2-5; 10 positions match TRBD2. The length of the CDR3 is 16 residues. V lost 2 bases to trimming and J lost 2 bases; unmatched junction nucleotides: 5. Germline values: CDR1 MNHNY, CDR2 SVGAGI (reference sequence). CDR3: CASSYNLAGAQETQYF. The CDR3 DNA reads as TGTGCCAGCAGTTACAACCTAGCGGGAGCGCAAGAGACCCAGTACTTC.

The CDR3 bases are TGTGCCAGCAGCTTAGACCAGGGGGCTGTAGGCTACACCTTC. It codes for CASSLDQGAVGYTF. The rearrangement uses TRBV7-2 and TRBJ1-2; 8 bases map to TRBD1. The J segment lost 8 bases and the V segment lost 1 base, leaving 6 bases of the junction unmatched. Looked up from germline, CDR1 is SGHTA and CDR2 is FQGNSA. The CDR3 loop spans 14 amino acids.

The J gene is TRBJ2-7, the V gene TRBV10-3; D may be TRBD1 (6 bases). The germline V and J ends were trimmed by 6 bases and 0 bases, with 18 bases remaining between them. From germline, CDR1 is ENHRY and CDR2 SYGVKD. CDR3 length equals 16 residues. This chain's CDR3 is CAISQVGAGSSYEQYF. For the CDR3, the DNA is TGTGCCATCAGCCAGGTGGGGGCGGGCAGCTCCTACGAGCAGTACTTC.

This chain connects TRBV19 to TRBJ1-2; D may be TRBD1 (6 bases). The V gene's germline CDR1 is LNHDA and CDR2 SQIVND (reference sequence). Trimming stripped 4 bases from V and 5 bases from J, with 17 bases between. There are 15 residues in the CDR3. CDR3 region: CASSTGGGAKYGYTF. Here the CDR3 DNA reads TGTGCCAGTAGTACCGGTGGGGGGGCGAAATATGGCTACACCTTC.

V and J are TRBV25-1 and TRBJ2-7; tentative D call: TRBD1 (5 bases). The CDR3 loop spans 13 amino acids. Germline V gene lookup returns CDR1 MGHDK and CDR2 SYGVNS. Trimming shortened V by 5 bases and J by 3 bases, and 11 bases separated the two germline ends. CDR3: CASSHRQSYEQYF. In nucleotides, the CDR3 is TGTGCCAGCAGTCATAGACAGAGCTACGAGCAGTACTTC.